This T cell receptor beta chain was recorded in a study of a mutant IDH1 vaccine in newly diagnosed glioma. Overall study context: Visit timing is recorded as week 35 for V12 and week 47 for V13.

Assay used: immunoSEQ multiplex PCR; TCRdb lists only in-frame clones, some missing. The profile shows tens of thousands of clones, approximately 90% of them singletons. Time point: week 47, end of study. Every single dose of the vaccine, 300 ug of mutant IDH1 20-mer peptide, came with topical imiquimod. Vaccination of patients was performed eight times, in weeks 1, 3, 5, 7, 11, 15, 19 and 23. New IDH1-mutant, ATRX-lost WHO grade 3 or 4 astrocytomas occurred in donors. This CDR3 has 17 residues. V was cut by 0 bases and J by 4 bases, with 13 bases left in between. In germline, CDR1 is SNHLY, CDR2 FYNNEI. Remarks on this clone: What it binds is unknown.

Here the sequenced sample was PBMCs, taken from a glioma patient whose treatment included an IDH1 peptide vaccine. The clonotype was recovered from a man aged 40-55 years with glioma. This sequence joins TRBV2 and TRBJ1-6; D ambiguous. This chain's CDR3 is CASSEARRQRYNSPLHF. In DNA, the CDR3 is TGTGCCAGCAGTGAAGCAAGGAGGCAGAGGTATAATTCACCCCTCCACTTT.